The rows below give T cell receptor beta chains drawn from one sample of a study of T cell responses to AZD1222 COVID-19 vaccine. Libraries were prepared by immunoSEQ multiplex PCR; TCRdb keeps only in-frame clonotypes and omits some of them. The data show 90,000 to 120,000 clones, about 83% seen once. Sequences were derived from peripheral blood, sampled on day 0 of AZD1222 vaccination. All receptors come from an adult in good health. CDR3s include the opening cysteine and the closing phenylalanine or tryptophan. The D gene is left open where the match is weak. Clone size, where shown, is once, few, many, or a class for clones that have expanded.

length: 14; J: TRBJ2-3; size: .; V: TRBV5-1; D: .; CDR3: CASSRLLSTDTQYF; DNA: TGCGCCAGCAGCAGATTACTTAGCACAGATACGCAGTATTTT
length: 15; J: TRBJ1-2; size: .; V: TRBV3-1/TRBV3-2; D: .; CDR3: CASSQELGGLYGYTF; DNA: TGTGCCAGCAGCCAAGAGTTGGGGGGGCTCTATGGCTACACCTTC
length: 14; J: TRBJ2-3; size: .; V: TRBV9; D: .; CDR3: CASSVGGSSVTQYF; DNA: TGTGCCAGCAGCGTAGGGGGTAGCTCTGTTACGCAGTATTTT
length: 13; J: TRBJ2-1; size: .; V: TRBV15; D: .; CDR3: CATSRDQRIEQFF; DNA: TGTGCCACCAGCAGAGACCAGCGTATTGAGCAGTTCTTC
length: 14; J: TRBJ1-2; size: .; V: TRBV11-2; D: TRBD1; CDR3: CASSKDRSNYGYTF; DNA: TGTGCCAGCAGTAAGGACAGGTCTAACTATGGCTACACCTTC
length: 10; J: TRBJ1-1; size: .; V: TRBV2; D: .; CDR3: CVTRGTEAFF; DNA: TGTGTTACTCGGGGCACTGAAGCTTTCTTT
length: 18; J: TRBJ2-5; size: .; V: TRBV19; D: TRBD2; CDR3: CASSDDRPGRGRGETQYF; DNA: TGTGCCAGTAGCGACGACCGCCCGGGGAGGGGCCGCGGGGAGACCCAGTACTTC
length: 11; J: TRBJ1-6; size: .; V: TRBV30; D: .; CDR3: CAWSSNSPLHF; DNA: TGTGCCTGGAGTAGCAATTCACCCCTCCACTTT
length: 16; J: TRBJ2-1; size: .; V: TRBV9; D: .; CDR3: CASSVDPASSYNEQFF; DNA: TGTGCCAGCAGCGTAGATCCGGCCAGCTCCTACAATGAGCAGTTCTTC
length: 14; J: TRBJ2-3; size: few; V: TRBV18; D: .; CDR3: CASSPWADTDTQYF; DNA: TGTGCCAGCTCACCATGGGCCGACACAGATACGCAGTATTTT
length: 18; J: TRBJ1-1; size: .; V: TRBV14; D: .; CDR3: CASSQARSTFSGNTEAFF; DNA: TGTGCCAGCAGCCAAGCCCGTTCTACTTTCTCAGGGAACACTGAAGCTTTCTTT
length: 13; J: TRBJ1-2; size: once; V: TRBV5-4; D: .; CDR3: CASSLPGGDGYTF; DNA: TGTGCCAGCAGCTTGCCCGGGGGCGATGGCTACACCTTC
length: 15; J: TRBJ1-2; size: .; V: TRBV28; D: .; CDR3: CASSRVVNRFYGYTF; DNA: TGTGCCAGCAGTCGGGTGGTCAACAGGTTCTATGGCTACACCTTC
length: 13; J: TRBJ1-2; size: few; V: TRBV2; D: .; CDR3: CASSDREVHGYTF; DNA: TGTGCCAGCAGTGACAGGGAGGTACATGGCTACACCTTC
length: 13; J: TRBJ2-7; size: .; V: TRBV29-1; D: .; CDR3: CSVGRQGIGEQYF; DNA: TGCAGCGTTGGCCGGCAGGGGATCGGCGAGCAGTACTTC